Given below is one T cell receptor beta chain in context. Germline values: CDR1 SGHTA, CDR2 FQGNSA. V shed 5 bases, J shed 1 base, and the junction held 9 bases outside the gene matches. The CDR3 is 16 residues long. The data belong to a study of shared clonotypes between healthy human individuals. Genomic DNA from each subset was divided evenly over several immunoSEQ plates. Method: immunoSEQ multiplex PCR; TCRdb's copy keeps in-frame clones and lacks some. The repertoire holds 530,000 or so clones, with about 79% as singletons. The TCR was taken from a middle-aged woman in good health. Some clones in this sample may be carry-over from other donors' samples. This chain joins TRBV7-2 and TRBJ2-3, with TRBD1 identical over 7 bases. Sequencing was done on a sample of PBMCs. The CDR3 DNA reads as TGTGCCAGCAGCGGAAACAGGGGAGTGGGCACAGATACGCAGTATTTT. Translation: CASSGNRGVGTDTQYF.